The 16 T cell receptor beta chains given below trace back to one sample, sequenced in a study of cytomegalovirus exposure and HLA in healthy donors. With 60 Vbeta and 13 Jbeta primers, the PCR was carried out. Profiling relied on immunoSEQ multiplex PCR, and the TCRdb table lists in-frame clones only, not all of them. The sample yields roughly 150,000 clones, around 70% seen once. The specimen was PBMCs. The receptor source for this set is a woman aged 25-40 years in good health and CMV-seronegative.

This clone turned up a few times. The V gene is TRBV18, the J gene TRBJ2-2; 9 bases are a match to TRBD1. With 8 bases clipped from V and 0 bases from J, the junction kept 1 base outside the gene matches. The CDR3 runs to 14 residues. Germline lookup yields CDR1 KGHSH and CDR2 LQKENI. The CDR3, as DNA: TGTGCCAGCCGACAGGGGGCGAACACCGGGGAGCTGTTTTTT. It encodes CASRQGANTGELFF.

CDR3 bases: TGTGCCAGGGTACAGGGCTTTAGCGAAAAACTGTTTTTT. It is translated as CARVQGFSEKLFF. The chain carries TRBV7-2 and TRBJ1-4, with a possible D match to TRBD1 (6 bases). The CDR3 has 13 amino acids. Germline CDR1 SGHTA, CDR2 FQGNSA. Trimming removed 9 bases at V and 8 bases at J, with 16 bases between.

This clone was counted between two and nine times. This chain joins TRBV29-1 and TRBJ2-5, with 10 bases aligning to TRBD2. Germline V lookup: CDR1 SQVTM, CDR2 ANQGSEA. The CDR3 spans 15 residues. The V and J ends lost 3 bases and 5 bases, in that order; junction bases with no gene match: 9. The CDR3 DNA is TGCAGCGTTGATAGGCTAGCGGGAGTGGGGGAGACCCAGTACTTC. It specifies CSVDRLAGVGETQYF. Full variable domain (missing parts from reference TRBV29-1 and TRBJ2-5): SAVISQKPSRDICQRGTSLTIQCQVDSQVTMMFWYRQQPGQSLTLIATANQGSEATYESGFVIDKFPISRPNLTFSTLTVSNMSPEDSSIYLCSVDRLAGVGETQYFGPGTRLLVL.

V and J are TRBV29-1 and TRBJ2-2, with 10 bases identical to TRBD1. J gave up 5 bases and V 6 bases, and 3 bases lay outside the gene matches. The CDR3 is made up of 13 amino acids. CDR1 is SQVTM, CDR2 ANQGSEA, per germline. The CDR3 spells CSVTDRGTGELFF. The CDR3 DNA reads as TGCAGCGTCACGGACAGGGGGACCGGGGAGCTGTTTTTT.

This clone was counted only a few times. J is TRBJ1-2 and V is TRBV2; no clear D. Germline values: CDR1 SNHLY, CDR2 FYNNEI. This CDR3 has 14 amino acids. The V end was cut by 1 base, the J end by 1 base, with 7 bases between. This chain's CDR3 is CASSEVYSNYGYTF. DNA of the CDR3: TGTGCCAGCAGTGAAGTTTACAGTAACTATGGCTACACCTTC.

As concerns this clone: A junction boundary mismatches the germline segment, possibly from a read error. This chain links TRBV28 with TRBJ2-2, with TRBD2 matching 12 bases. Germline values: CDR1 MDHEN, CDR2 SYDVKM. The CDR3 is 14 residues long. CDR3 in amino acids: CALGTSGHTGELFF. CDR3 coding DNA: TGCGCTTTAGGGACTAGCGGGCACACCGGGGAGCTGTTTTTT.

V usage is TRBV5-1 and J usage is TRBJ2-2, with TRBD2 as a possible D gene (5 bases). CDR1 and CDR2 (germline): SGHRS, YFSETQ. This CDR3 has 15 residues. The V gene lost 0 bases and the J gene lost 5 bases, with 11 bases spanning the gap. Here the CDR3 DNA reads TGCGCCAGCAGCTTGGGGACTCAGACTACCGGGGAGCTGTTTTTT. Translation gives CASSLGTQTTGELFF.

The J gene is TRBJ2-3, the V gene TRBV2, with TRBD1 identical over 11 bases. Germline V CDR1 and CDR2: SNHLY, FYNNEI. Germline trimming cut 7 bases from V and 7 bases from J; bases unmatched to any gene: 13. This CDR3 is 16 amino acids long. For the CDR3, the DNA is TGTGCCAGCACGATTAATATCGGGACAGGGGGAAATACGCAGTATTTT. It encodes CASTINIGTGGNTQYF.

J is TRBJ1-2 and V is TRBV7-2; D gene unclear. The CDR3 contains 14 residues. Germline V gene lookup returns CDR1 SGHTA and CDR2 FQGNSA. V was shortened by 0 bases and J by 8 bases, with 13 bases between the two germline ends. Here the CDR3 reads CASSLASRAEGYTF. The CDR3 DNA follows: TGTGCCAGCAGCTTAGCGTCGCGGGCAGAGGGCTACACCTTC. Using reference TRBV7-2 and TRBJ1-2 for the parts outside the CDR3, the full variable domain is GAGVSQSPSNKVTEKGKDVELRCDPISGHTALYWYRQSLGQGLEFLIYFQGNSAPDKSGLPSDRFSAERTGGSVSTLTIQRTQQEDSAVYLCASSLASRAEGYTFGSGTRLTVV.

The rearrangement joins TRBV5-1 to TRBJ2-2; 11 bases match TRBD2. CDR3 length equals 18 residues. Per germline, CDR1 SGHRS and CDR2 YFSETQ. V shed 5 bases and J 3 bases; nucleotides not matched to a gene: 12. The CDR3 sequence is CASRFSGRAGADTGELFF. The CDR3, as DNA: TGCGCCAGCAGATTTAGCGGGAGGGCGGGCGCGGACACCGGGGAGCTGTTTTTT.

The chain recombines TRBV7-3 with TRBJ2-5; 8 nucleotides line up with TRBD2. The CDR3 has 16 amino acids. In germline, CDR1 is SGHTA, CDR2 FQGTGA. The junction had 15 bases not matched to a gene; V was cut back by 5 bases and J by 7 bases. The CDR3 bases are TGTGCCAGCAGCCCCACCCCGGGAGGGACCCCCGGGACCCAGTACTTC. It specifies CASSPTPGGTPGTQYF.

CDR3 amino acids: CASSLAGGRNTEAFF. CDR3 nucleotide sequence: TGTGCCAGCAGCTTGGCCGGGGGACGGAACACTGAAGCTTTCTTT. V is TRBV5-8 and J is TRBJ1-1; D possibly corresponds to TRBD1 (5 bases). Germline values: CDR1 SGHTS, CDR2 YDEGEE. The CDR3 is 15 residues long. Trimming cost V 0 bases and J 1 base, with 10 bases left between them.

This CDR3 reads CASSPFSRVTDTQYF. The CDR3 nucleotides read TGTGCCAGCAGTCCCTTCTCCCGGGTTACAGATACGCAGTATTTT. V is TRBV27 and J is TRBJ2-3, with no clear D. The CDR3 runs 15 residues. The germline CDR1 and CDR2 sequences are MNHEY and SMNVEV (reference sequence). V lost 5 bases to trimming and J lost 3 bases, with 15 bases between them.

The gene calls are TRBV2 and TRBJ2-1; a possible D gene is TRBD1 (6 bases). V lost 7 bases, J lost 5 bases, and 12 bases lay in between. Germline V CDR1 and CDR2: SNHLY, FYNNEI. The CDR3 loop spans 13 amino acids. Here the CDR3 reads CASKSGTNNEQFF. CDR3 bases: TGTGCCAGCAAGTCTGGGACAAACAATGAGCAGTTCTTC.

CDR3 loop: CASSGPATETQYF. For the CDR3, the DNA is TGTGCCAGCTCAGGGCCAGCAACAGAGACCCAGTACTTC. This chain links TRBV18 with TRBJ2-5; D is unresolved. Trimming shortened V by 5 bases and J by 4 bases, and 11 bases separated the two germline ends. The CDR3 length is 13 residues. Per the germline V gene, CDR1 is KGHSH and CDR2 is LQKENI.

The chain is built from TRBV5-6 and TRBJ1-2; D gene uncertain. The V end was cut by 2 bases, the J end by 3 bases, with 5 bases between. Germline assignment: CDR1 SGHDT and CDR2 YYEEEE. This CDR3 is 12 amino acids long. The CDR3 bases are TGTGCCAGCAGCTTAGCTGACTATGGCTACACCTTC. Protein sequence: CASSLADYGYTF.